Presented here are 8 T cell receptor beta chains from one specimen sequenced in a study of breast tumors, draining lymph nodes, adjacent tissues. TCRdb recomputed calls from the multiplex PCR reads with MiXCR, one row per CDR3 protein. The sample lists tens of thousands of distinct CDR3 sequences, approximately 57% seen once, with roughly 19% in the top ten. Sequences were obtained from breast tumor tissue. Source of these receptors: a female donor with breast cancer. Some clones in this sample may be carry-over from other donors' samples.

This clonotype was seen repeatedly, ten times or more. The chain links TRBV10-2 to TRBJ2-1, with D possibly matching TRBD2 (5 bases). CDR1 and CDR2 from the germline V gene are WSHSY and SAAADI. The CDR3 has 11 residues. V gave up 7 bases and J gave up 10 bases, with 11 bases separating them. CDR3 loop: CASTDYREQFF. CDR3 sequence (DNA): TGCGCCAGCACAGACTACCGAGAGCAGTTCTTC.

This chain joins TRBV30 and TRBJ2-5; the D is unclear. There are 11 residues in the CDR3. V was shortened by 0 bases and J by 1 base, with 0 bases between the two germline ends. CDR1 is GTSNPN, CDR2 SVGIG, per germline (reference sequence). The CDR3 spells CAWSVQETQYF. Here the CDR3 DNA reads TGTGCCTGGAGTGTCCAAGAGACCCAGTACTTC. The complete variable domain, with remaining parts taken from reference TRBV30 and TRBJ2-5, reads SQTIHQWPATLVQPVGSPLSLECTVEGTSNPNLYWYRQAAGRGLQLLFYSVGIGQISSEVPQNLSASRPQDRQFILSSKKLLLSDSGFYLCAWSVQETQYFGPGTRLLVL.

This clonotype was recorded once. The V gene is TRBV7-3, the J gene TRBJ2-1; D is unclear. CDR1 is SGHTA, CDR2 FQGTGA, per germline. The CDR3 has 15 residues. The V end lost 0 bases, the J end lost 2 bases, and 8 bases lay between the germline ends. CDR3 sequence: CASSLTIVAYNEQFF. Written as DNA, the CDR3 is TGTGCCAGCAGCTTAACAATCGTGGCCTACAATGAGCAGTTCTTC.

With respect to this clonotype: The junction differs from germline at one of its ends, possibly a read error. The V and J genes are TRBV10-2 and TRBJ2-1; 8 bases agree with TRBD2. The CDR3 spans 17 residues. CDR1 WSHSY and CDR2 SAAADI come from the germline V gene. The CDR3 sequence is CASSLVVGRAGRNEQSF. The CDR3 coding sequence is TGTGCCAGCAGCTTAGTGGTCGGGAGGGCCGGGCGGAATGAGCAGTCCTTC.

V and J are TRBV7-3 and TRBJ2-2, with unresolved D. Germline V gene lookup returns CDR1 SGHTA and CDR2 FQGTGA. The CDR3 runs to 14 residues. V was clipped by 5 bases and J by 1 base, with 8 bases between them. CDR3 DNA: TGTGCCAGCAGCCCATACAAGAACACCGGGGAGCTGTTTTTT. This gives the protein CASSPYKNTGELFF.

V is TRBV2 and J is TRBJ1-5, with D tentatively TRBD1 (6 bases). V lost 3 bases and J lost 7, with 22 bases in between. The germline V gene encodes CDR1 SNHLY and CDR2 FYNNEI. The CDR3 sequence is 17 residues long. The CDR3, as DNA: TGTGCCAGCAGTGAGGGGGGTAGCGGGACATTTGGGCAGCCCCAGCATTTT. Amino acid sequence: CASSEGGSGTFGQPQHF.

The chain carries TRBV20-1 and TRBJ1-5, with D tentatively TRBD1 (5 bases). CDR1 DFQATT and CDR2 SNEGSKA come from the germline V gene (reference sequence). V lost 6 bases, J lost 2 bases, and 17 bases lay in between. This CDR3 contains 15 residues. CDR3 amino acids: CSAPTVGAGNQPQHF. The CDR3 bases are TGCAGTGCCCCAACGGTTGGGGCCGGCAATCAGCCCCAGCATTTT.

This clonotype is labeled as medium-sized. The chain links TRBV29-1 to TRBJ1-4, with 8 bases lining up with TRBD1. The CDR3 covers 13 residues. The J segment lost 7 bases and the V segment lost 5 bases, leaving 6 bases of the junction unmatched. CDR1 is SQVTM and CDR2 is ANQGSEA in the germline V gene. In nucleotides, the CDR3 is TGCAGCGTTCTAGGACAGGGTCGTGAAAAACTGTTTTTT. Translated: CSVLGQGREKLFF.